One and the same sample provided the 15 T cell receptor beta chains below, sequenced in a study of regulatory T cells in long-lasting Graves disease. Building of the TCR beta libraries involved iRepertoire HTBI primers and Arm-PCR of CDR3 regions. TCRdb redid the calling of the multiplex PCR reads with MiXCR, one entry per CDR3 protein. The sample contains roughly 500,000 distinct CDR3 sequences, roughly 13% of which appear only once. Stated time point: newly diagnosed GD, antithyroid drugs for less than 3 months. After RNA was extracted from PBMCs, the TCR library was made from it. This sample also appeared in a second study, on T cells in Graves' hyperthyroidism and ophthalmopathy.

This specimen was peripheral blood mononuclear cells (PBMCs), taken at new diagnosis, from a patient treated with antithyroid drugs. These receptors were collected from a man aged 25-45 years with Graves disease.

This clonotype was seen many times. The chain's CDR3 is CASSLDRRGNEQFF. The CDR3 DNA is TGTGCCAGCAGTTTGGACCGCCGGGGGAATGAGCAGTTCTTC. The V call is TRBV6-2 or TRBV6-3, the J call TRBJ2-1, with a possible D match to TRBD2 (6 bases). The CDR3 is made up of 14 amino acids. CDR1 is MNHEY, CDR2 SVGEGT, per germline. Deletions cut 4 bases from V and 7 bases from J, with 14 bases between.

This clonotype showed up many times. The rearrangement uses TRBV11-2 and TRBJ2-5; D not resolved. CDR3 length equals 16 residues. V was clipped by 0 bases and J by 5 bases, with 16 bases between them. CDR1 is SGHAT and CDR2 is FQNNGV in the germline V gene. The CDR3 spells CASSLDQAKFGETQYF. The CDR3 DNA sequence: TGTGCCAGCAGCTTAGATCAGGCTAAATTCGGGGAGACCCAGTACTTC.

This clonotype was found many times. The J gene is TRBJ2-1, the V gene TRBV24-1; D not certain. Germline loops: CDR1 KGHDR, CDR2 SFDVKD. This CDR3 contains 14 residues. Trimming removed 9 bases from V and 0 bases from J, with 11 bases in between. CDR3 coding DNA: TGTGCCACCGCACCCTTGAGCTCCTACAATGAGCAGTTCTTC. The encoded protein is CATAPLSSYNEQFF.

In its sample, this clonotype was seen a few times. CDR3: CASQGQGLYNEQFF. CDR3 nucleotides: TGTGCCAGCCAAGGACAGGGATTATACAATGAGCAGTTCTTC. J is TRBJ2-1 and V is TRBV3-1; 8 bases match TRBD1. The germline V gene has CDR1 LGHDT and CDR2 YNNKEL (reference sequence). The CDR3 loop spans 14 amino acids. J gave up 4 bases and V 8 bases, and 7 bases lay outside the gene matches.

This chain links TRBV20-1 with TRBJ2-7; 14 bases are shared with TRBD2. Germline assignment: CDR1 DFQATT and CDR2 SNEGSKA (reference sequence). The CDR3 spans 21 residues. V was clipped by 0 bases and J by 6 bases; unmatched bases: 22. The CDR3 reads CSARDLKGETSGRGKRFEQYF. The CDR3, as DNA: TGCAGTGCTAGAGATTTAAAGGGGGAGACTAGCGGGAGGGGTAAAAGATTCGAGCAGTACTTC.

J is TRBJ1-4 and V is TRBV18; D gene ambiguous. Germline V gene lookup returns CDR1 KGHSH and CDR2 LQKENI. The CDR3 covers 14 residues. The ends were cut back, 2 bases at V and 5 bases at J, with 9 bases in the middle. DNA for the CDR3: TGTGCCAGCTCACCAGGAGGCCAGAATGAAAAACTGTTTTTT. It translates to CASSPGGQNEKLFF.

This clonotype was seen a few times. A read error is possible here, since a much larger clone lies one base away. This sequence joins TRBV12-5 and TRBJ2-1, with a possible D match to TRBD2 (6 bases). CDR3 length: 16 residues. Germline CDR1 LGHNT, CDR2 FRNRAP. The CDR3 protein is CAGGPPPGRRRNEQFF. The CDR3 DNA follows: TGTGCTGGTGGTCCCCCCCCCGGGAGAAGGCGCAATGAGCAGTTCTTC.

This clonotype was observed at least ten times. V is TRBV12-3 or TRBV12-4 and J is TRBJ1-2; D gene uncertain. V was clipped by 7 bases and J by 4 bases, with 28 bases between them. The CDR3 totals 18 residues. DNA of the CDR3: TGTGCCAGCACCCAGACACAAACCGAGACCCGGGTGCTCTATGGCTACACCTTC. It encodes CASTQTQTETRVLYGYTF.

This chain joins TRBV4-1 and TRBJ2-3, with TRBD1 identical over 8 bases. CDR3 size: 14 residues. Germline trimming cut 8 bases from V and 5 bases from J; bases unmatched to any gene: 9. Germline V CDR1 and CDR2: MGHRA, YSYEKL. The DNA of the CDR3 is TGCGCCAGCGGGGACTCTGGGACAGGAGATACGCAGTATTTT. It yields the protein CASGDSGTGDTQYF.

CDR3 coding DNA: TGTGCCACCAGTGACCCTAAAGCGGGAGGCCTCTACGAGCAGTACTTC. Translation: CATSDPKAGGLYEQYF. This chain connects TRBV24-1 to TRBJ2-7, with 9 positions matching TRBD2. V shed 4 bases, J shed 3 bases, and the junction held 9 bases outside the gene matches. The CDR3 contains 16 residues. Germline V CDR1 and CDR2: KGHDR, SFDVKD.

This clonotype was seen ten or more times. The DNA for the CDR3 is TGTGCCAGCAGGGAAGGCCTCTCTTACGAGCAGTACTTC. Translation: CASREGLSYEQYF. V is TRBV7-9 and J is TRBJ2-7; D is unclear. Trimming removed 6 bases from V and 4 bases from J, with 13 bases in between. The germline V gene has CDR1 SEHNR and CDR2 FQNEAQ (reference sequence). The CDR3 sequence is 13 residues long. The entire variable domain, with the rest obtained from reference TRBV7-9 and TRBJ2-7, is as follows: DTGVSQNPRHKITKRGQNVTFRCDPISEHNRLYWYRQTLGQGPEFLTYFQNEAQLEKSRLLSDRFSAERPKGSFSTLEIQRTEQGDSAMYLCASREGLSYEQYFGPGTRLTVT.

The chain is built from TRBV5-4 and TRBJ2-2; a possible D gene is TRBD1 (5 bases). The germline CDR1 and CDR2 sequences are SGHNT and YYREEE (reference sequence). Trimming took 2 bases from V and 3 from J, leaving 17 bases between them. There are 17 residues in the CDR3. The CDR3 loop reads CASSLLRWQGDTGELFF. For the CDR3, the DNA is TGTGCCAGCAGCTTACTTCGGTGGCAGGGTGACACCGGGGAGCTGTTTTTT.

This rearrangement joins TRBV5-1 to TRBJ1-2; D not resolved. Germline-derived CDR1 and CDR2 are SGHRS and YFSETQ. This CDR3 has 14 residues. The V end was cut by 4 bases, the J end by 0 bases, with 10 bases between. CDR3 in amino acids: CASSALRSNYGYTF. CDR3 DNA: TGCGCCAGCAGCGCCCTTCGGTCTAACTATGGCTACACCTTC.

This clonotype came up many times. The V gene is TRBV20-1, the J gene TRBJ2-1; 10 nucleotides line up with TRBD1. Unmatched junction bases numbered 7, after V lost 5 bases and J lost 6 bases. Germline V gene sequence: CDR1 DFQATT, CDR2 SNEGSKA (reference sequence). This CDR3 region has 14 residues. The CDR3 loop is CSASPGQGINEQFF. CDR3 nucleotide sequence: TGCAGTGCTTCACCGGGACAGGGGATCAATGAGCAGTTCTTC.

V usage is TRBV6-2 or TRBV6-3 and J usage is TRBJ2-1; weak D call: TRBD2 (6 bases). V was cut by 7 bases and J by 10 bases, with 11 bases left in between. The CDR3 contains 11 residues. Germline V CDR1 and CDR2: MNHEY, SVGEGT. DNA for the CDR3: TGTGCCAGCACCCACGGAGGGGAGCAGTTCTTC. Encoded protein: CASTHGGEQFF.